This T cell receptor beta chain was documented in a study of blood T cell repertoires in COVID-19. Study background: There were acute and convalescent COVID-19 samples, and they came from the United States, Italy and Spain. PBMCs, B-cell-depleted T cells, or T cells provided the cDNA or gDNA that made up the material.

Per the germline V gene, CDR1 is SGHRS and CDR2 is YFSETQ. The CDR3 runs to 13 residues. V lost 8 bases, J lost 3 bases, and 7 bases stayed unmatched. Original processing notes: Estimates of nucleated cell counts were drawn from the amplification of reference gene primers. Profiled with immunoSEQ multiplex PCR; TCRdb holds only in-frame clones, not every one. V and J calls and clone size are those listed in that table; D and trimming were worked out from the DNA. Here the sample spans hundreds of thousands of clones, roughly 80% being singletons. The gene calls are TRBV5-1 and TRBJ2-5; 7 bases agree with TRBD2. The sample consisted of peripheral blood. This receptor was obtained from a man aged 30 to 45 with active or convalescent COVID-19. The CDR3 DNA follows: TGCGCCAGTAGCGGCACTAGCGAAGAGACCCAGTACTTC. It encodes CASSGTSEETQYF.